This is a list of T cell receptor beta chains from one sample in a study of T cell repertoires in cytomegalovirus infection. TCRdb independently ran MiXCR on the reads; one entry per CDR3 protein. The top ten clones hold 13% of a sample with more than 400,000 distinct CDR3 sequences, 26% of them seen once. The sequencing input was PBMCs. Receptor source: a human donor in good health (CMV status not recorded). Some clones in this sample may be carry-over from other donors' samples. Both conserved end residues are part of each CDR3.

V,J,CDR3
TRBV7-2,TRBJ2-4,CASSLYGAGQAIAKNIQYF
TRBV7-2,TRBJ2-1,CASSGGTLGGEQFF
TRBV7-2,TRBJ2-1,CASSKPGQSYNEQFF
TRBV7-2,TRBJ2-7,CASSTPRGGPSYEQYF
TRBV7-2,TRBJ2-1,CASSPRGSVNNEQFF
TRBV7-2,TRBJ2-7,CASSLGLSSYEQYF
TRBV10-3,TRBJ2-6,CAISEGGSGANVLTF
TRBV20-1,TRBJ2-1,CSARDTPGSSYNEQFF
TRBV4-3,TRBJ2-2,CASSQQPGGELFF
TRBV29-1,TRBJ2-3,CSARGWQAITDTQYF
TRBV7-9,TRBJ2-3,CASGRTQYF
TRBV12-3/TRBV12-4,TRBJ1-5,CASSLSGLGNQPQHF
TRBV27,TRBJ1-1,CASSFLGRVNTEAFF
TRBV7-2,TRBJ1-3,CASSRSESSGNTIYF
TRBV4-3,TRBJ1-4,CASSQGSEKLFF
TRBV11-2,TRBJ2-3,CASSLGAAPHTDTQYF
TRBV18,TRBJ2-5,CASSYKYQETQYF
TRBV6-2/TRBV6-3,TRBJ1-5,CASSYAGPNQPQHF
TRBV7-7,TRBJ2-5,CASSPGTVAQETQYF
TRBV29-1,TRBJ1-4,CSVELVEGEKLFF
TRBV28,TRBJ1-2,CASRTNVAQGANYGYTF
TRBV12-3/TRBV12-4,TRBJ2-2,CASWTGGRGAGELFF
TRBV6-5,TRBJ2-4,CASSTSPQGSLQF
TRBV7-8,TRBJ2-2,CASSGTELSRELFF
TRBV12-3/TRBV12-4,TRBJ1-6,CASSSPPGQGYNSPLHF
TRBV7-2,TRBJ2-1,CASRPGSSYNEQFF
TRBV12-3/TRBV12-4,TRBJ2-3,CASSRTSGYTDTQYF
TRBV6-1,TRBJ2-1,CASSSSWTSAYFNEQFF
TRBV11-3,TRBJ2-5,CASSPAGGTQETQYF
TRBV27,TRBJ2-1,CASGPGRFSSYNEQFF
TRBV28,TRBJ2-3,CATRLGGSTDTQYF
TRBV6-2/TRBV6-3,TRBJ2-1,CASRRLERRDNEQFF
TRBV29-1,TRBJ2-5,CSVATSGEETQYF
TRBV28,TRBJ1-2,CASILSSTGDYGYTF
TRBV11-3,TRBJ2-5,CASSLGLAYEETQYF
TRBV28,TRBJ1-6,CASTWVRNSPLHF
TRBV7-2,TRBJ2-5,CASGGETQYF
TRBV7-2,TRBJ1-6,CASSDDPNSPLHF
TRBV6-5,TRBJ2-2,CASSSHAGTGELFF
TRBV12-3/TRBV12-4,TRBJ2-7,CASGGTATYEQYF
TRBV6-5,TRBJ2-3,CASSYSTDFTDTQYF
TRBV20-1,TRBJ2-3,CSARVTATDTQYF
TRBV7-2,TRBJ2-7,CASSLGTASEQYF
TRBV7-6,TRBJ2-3,CASSLAGETDTQYF
TRBV20-1,TRBJ2-3,CSARDPWTSTDTQYF
TRBV12-5,TRBJ1-1,CASGLGGIGNTEAFF
TRBV7-6,TRBJ2-1,CASSTPGTSGRNEQFF
TRBV12-3/TRBV12-4,TRBJ2-6,CASSPRDRGPSGANVLTF
TRBV30,TRBJ1-1,CAWKGSLNTEAFF
TRBV7-2,TRBJ1-2,CASSLERGRGYTF
TRBV29-1,TRBJ2-1,CSAIYRGHYNEQFF